This TCR beta chain was retrieved from a study of T cell changes during pregnancy in multiple sclerosis. Measured with immunoSEQ multiplex PCR; TCRdb has only the in-frame clones, and not every one. The sample lists 70,000 to 100,000 clones; over 80% were seen once. Sequenced here: peripheral blood, sampled in the first trimester of pregnancy. The TCR sequence derives from a female donor with multiple sclerosis, enrolled in a pregnancy study.

CDR3 protein: CASSLGANSGNTIYF. The CDR3 DNA reads TGCGCCAGCAGCTTGGGGGCGAACTCTGGAAACACCATATATTTT. The chain employs TRBV5-1 and TRBJ1-3; D remains unclear. Germline CDR1 is SGHRS and CDR2 is YFSETQ. The CDR3 extends over 15 amino acids. Trimming shortened V by 0 bases and J by 0 bases, and 7 bases separated the two germline ends.